The 2 T cell receptor beta chains in this list originate from one sample, sequenced in a study of cytomegalovirus exposure and HLA in healthy donors. The PCR made use of 60 Vbeta and 13 Jbeta primers. Sequenced by immunoSEQ multiplex PCR; TCRdb stores in-frame clones only, minus some. The table lists more than 150,000 clones, about 80% of them singletons, with roughly 1.5% in the top ten. The sample was PBMCs. The receptors originated from a man aged 18 to 35 in good health and CMV-seronegative.

This clone turned up a few times. The chain combines TRBV27 with TRBJ2-1, with a weak D call TRBD1 (6 bases). CDR3 length: 16 residues. The ends were cut back, 3 bases at V and 4 bases at J, with 16 bases in the middle. CDR1 and CDR2 (germline): MNHEY, SMNVEV (reference sequence). CDR3 DNA: TGTGCCAGCAGTTTCAGGACAGAAACCACGTACAATGAGCAGTTCTTC. Its translation: CASSFRTETTYNEQFF.

J is TRBJ1-5 and V is TRBV7-8; D might be TRBD1 (5 bases). V lost 5 bases to trimming and J lost 6 bases, with 20 bases between them. The CDR3 covers 16 residues. Germline V CDR1 and CDR2: SGHVS, FQNEAQ. The CDR3 is CASSPEWKGLSQPQHF. The CDR3, as DNA: TGTGCCAGCAGCCCTGAATGGAAGGGACTATCTCAGCCCCAGCATTTT.